This T cell receptor beta chain was profiled in a study of T and B cells in COVID-19 patients (TCRdb year 2020). General notes on the study: Using TRB and IGH repertoire sequencing of peripheral blood, the study characterized adaptive immunity in COVID-19 patients who had active infection or had recovered. As many as 9 follow-up blood samples were taken per patient, and some of the samples covered different disease stages within the same individual. For the repertoire analyses, the comparison was an age-matched reference group of about 36 healthy donors who were negative for COVID-19 antibodies. In the active-infection cohort, about 60% of the 20 patients were critically ill and required mechanical ventilation or ECMO. In the active-infection cohort, 18 of 20 patients had comorbidities linked to unfavorable COVID-19 outcome. The recovered cohort had a median age of around 35 years, compared with 55 to 85 years in the active-infection cohort. The TCR and BCR sequence repository comprised some 40 patients and about 70 time points, with over 8 million TCR sequences analysed. Two patients belonged to both the recovered and active cohorts because samples were available from active disease and after recovery. A recovered cohort comprised more than 15 patients contributing roughly 22 samples, mostly after mild to moderate COVID-19 managed as outpatients. Points the paper makes about the study in general: The reported TCR clusters were stated to require prospective validation before clinical use. The cohort was considered too small to assess HLA contributions to COVID-19 susceptibility or severity. Specific T cell subsets (CD4+/Treg/CD8+) and sorted SARS-CoV-2-responsive or tetramer+ T cells had not yet been sequenced, and these experiments were ongoing. Few blood samples were available from mildly ill patients while symptoms were present or from severe cases at early time points. In active COVID-19, TRB repertoires were highly clonal, while at recovery, diversity and richness increased above the levels seen in healthy donors. A total of roughly 2,500 exclusive TCR clusters, including 30 to 40 low-pGen clusters, were found in the recovered cohort. Strongly skewed TRBV/TRBJ gene usage was reported in patients with COVID-19.

Trimming removed 0 bases from V and 9 bases from J, leaving 14 bases between the germline ends. As encoded in the germline V gene, CDR1 is MNHEY while CDR2 is SVGAGI. The CDR3 sequence holds 15 residues, the cysteine and phenylalanine included. The kept DNA is CDR3 alone, 45 bases in frame from the first base. Genomic DNA extracted from blood was used in amounts of about 250-500 ng for amplification of TRB repertoires. With regard to this clonotype: The target of this receptor is not known. This may come from a read error, since a much larger clone is one base off.

Sequencing used an Illumina MiSeq. TRB rearrangements were amplified by multiplex PCR with BIOMED2 TRB-A/B primer pools. Illumina-compatible adapters and 7-nucleotide sample barcodes were added to the amplicons in two consecutive PCRs. All library PCRs used Phusion HS II polymerase. The amplicons were purified from gel with the NucleoSpin Gel and PCR Clean-up kit, measured on Qubit, and then pooled at 4 nM. Amplicon pool quality was checked on an Agilent 2100 Bioanalyzer before Illumina next-generation sequencing. Per the source publication's procedure: MiXCR 3.0.8 with the default MiXCR reference library was used to annotate TRB rearrangements. Sequences with fewer than 2 reads and non-productive reads were filtered out, and every unique CDR3 nucleotide sequence was treated as a single clone. R 3.5.1 was used to calculate clonality, diversity, richness and V-J gene usage. GLIPH2 was used for TCR clustering by CDR3 similarity, and generation probabilities were calculated by OLGA. Only GLIPH2 clusters with at least four unique TCR clonotypes present in at least three individuals were retained. TCRdb reprocessed the public reads (quality trimming at Q25 with fastp, clone calling with MiXCR) and kept in-frame beta chains. Rows matching on CDR3 protein sequence are summarized as one entry with the most common DNA and genes. TCRdb's processing, not the authors' own work, is the source of the V and J calls. This sample is represented by 15,000 to 20,000 distinct CDR3 sequences; 30% to 45% of them were singletons. The ten largest clones capture about 15% of the sample.

This TCR came from a human donor with active COVID-19. The sample comprised blood. The chain joins TRBV6-5 to TRBJ2-2, with the D segment possibly TRBD1 or TRBD2, each aligning over 5 bases. Here the CDR3 is given as CASSYSSAGTRELFF. The bases read TGTGCCAGCAGTTACTCGTCGGCAGGGACCCGGGAGCTGTTTTTT.